A selection of T cell receptor beta chains follows, all from one sample in a study of cytomegalovirus exposure and HLA in healthy donors. Profiling relied on immunoSEQ multiplex PCR, and the TCRdb table lists in-frame clones only, not all of them. The data contain 100,000 to 150,000 clones, 60% to 85% of them singletons. The sample was PBMCs. Every receptor here comes from a human donor in good health. Both conserved end residues are part of each CDR3. Fields, in order: V gene, D gene, J gene, clone size, CDR3 DNA, CDR3 protein. The D gene is left open where the match is weak. The size entry is marked missing in some rows and otherwise reads once, few, many or a size class.

TRBV2,TRBD1,TRBJ1-3,.,TGTGCCAGCAGTAAAAAATTGGGCGGACAGGGTAGAAACACCATATATTTT,CASSKKLGGQGRNTIYF
TRBV4-1,TRBD1,TRBJ1-1,few,TGCGCCAGCAGCCAGATATCACAGGGGGAAACTGAAGCTTTCTTT,CASSQISQGETEAFF
TRBV7-9,.,TRBJ2-7,.,TGTTCCAGCACACGAGAGGTATACTACGAGCAGTACTTC,CSSTREVYYEQYF
TRBV2,.,TRBJ1-5,.,TGTGCCAGCAGTGAGGGTTTTCGGGGGGACAATCAGCCCCAGCATTTT,CASSEGFRGDNQPQHF
TRBV14,.,TRBJ1-4,.,TGTGCCAGCAGCCAGAAGGTAGCCTCCGGGTTGGTGTTTTTT,CASSQKVASGLVFF
TRBV9,.,TRBJ2-7,.,TGTGCCAGCAGCGTAGACGGGGTAACCTACGAGCAGTACTTC,CASSVDGVTYEQYF
TRBV2,TRBD2,TRBJ2-2,.,TGTGCCAGCAGTGATCGAGGACTAGCGGGGGGGGCTATTACCGGGGAGCTGTTTTTT,CASSDRGLAGGAITGELFF
TRBV13,TRBD1,TRBJ1-3,few,TGTGCCAGCAGTTACGGGACAGCTGGAAACACCATATATTTT,CASSYGTAGNTIYF
TRBV28,TRBD1,TRBJ2-1,.,TGTGCCAGCAGCACCGGGACAGACTTCTACAATGAGCAGTTCTTC,CASSTGTDFYNEQFF
TRBV5-1,TRBD1,TRBJ1-1,.,TGCGCCAGCAGCTCCCCTGACAGGGAAGAAGCTTTCTTT,CASSSPDREEAFF
TRBV7-3,.,TRBJ2-1,once,TGTGCCAGCAGCTCCCGGGGTGGGGGCCACAATGAGCAGTTCTTC,CASSSRGGGHNEQFF
TRBV19,.,TRBJ2-1,.,TGTGCCAGTAGTCCCGGGACTTGGGATGAGCAGTTCTTC,CASSPGTWDEQFF
TRBV2,TRBD2,TRBJ2-2,once,TGTGCCAGCAGTTGGACTAGCGGGGACACCGGGGAGCTGTTTTTT,CASSWTSGDTGELFF
TRBV6-4,.,TRBJ1-2,.,TGTGCCAGCAGTTACGGGCAGGGTCATGTTTCGTATGGCTACACCTTC,CASSYGQGHVSYGYTF
TRBV7-9,.,TRBJ1-1,.,TGTGCCAGCAGCTCTATGGTGGGAACAGGGGCTTTCTTT,CASSSMVGTGAFF
TRBV15,TRBD1,TRBJ2-7,.,TGTGCCACCAGCAGAGTTCCAGGGGGCCCTGTCTACGAGCAGTACTTC,CATSRVPGGPVYEQYF
TRBV7-2,.,TRBJ1-5,.,TGTGCCAGCAGCTTACTTCAGAATGATCAGCCCCAGCATTTT,CASSLLQNDQPQHF
TRBV15,.,TRBJ1-3,.,TGTGCCACCAGCAGAGATGGAGGTAGCTCTGGAAACACCATATATTTT,CATSRDGGSSGNTIYF
TRBV28,.,TRBJ2-7,.,TGTGCCAGCAGTTTATTCCCGGGAAACTACGAGCAGTACTTC,CASSLFPGNYEQYF
TRBV5-6,TRBD1,TRBJ2-1,.,TGTGCCAGCAGCCTACAGGGGGCAGGGAACAATGAGCAGTTCTTC,CASSLQGAGNNEQFF
TRBV9,TRBD1,TRBJ2-1,.,TGTGCCAGCAGCGTAGCTCAGGGGGCATCCAATGAGCAGTTCTTC,CASSVAQGASNEQFF
TRBV14,TRBD1,TRBJ2-6,.,TGTGCCAGCAGCCAAGATAGAGGACAGGGGGCTCCTGGGGCCAACGTCCTGACTTTC,CASSQDRGQGAPGANVLTF
TRBV10-3,TRBD1,TRBJ2-7,.,TGTGCCATTCAGGACAGGGGGCAGGGAGAGCAGTACTTC,CAIQDRGQGEQYF
TRBV2,TRBD1,TRBJ1-2,.,TGTGCCACCCCCCAAGGACAGGGGATAGGTGGCTACACCTTC,CATPQGQGIGGYTF
TRBV4-1,.,TRBJ2-1,.,TGCGCCAGCAGCCCGGCCTTGACTAGGGATTGGTATGAGCAGTTCTTC,CASSPALTRDWYEQFF
TRBV7-6,TRBD2,TRBJ2-2,once,TGTGCCAGCAGCTTATCACTAGCGGGCAACACCGGGGAGCTGTTTTTT,CASSLSLAGNTGELFF
TRBV9,.,TRBJ2-3,once,TGTGCCAGCAGCGTAGGGCAAACAGATACGCAGTATTTT,CASSVGQTDTQYF
TRBV6-1,TRBD1,TRBJ1-2,.,TGTGCCAGCAGTCCGGGACAGTTTCTCTATGGCTACACCTTC,CASSPGQFLYGYTF
TRBV9,.,TRBJ1-3,.,TGTGCCAGCAGCGTAGCTTCGGAGACAGGCTTCTCGGGAAACACCATATATTTT,CASSVASETGFSGNTIYF
TRBV9,.,TRBJ1-1,.,TGTGCCAGCAGCGGCCAGGGAAGTGAAGCTTTCTTT,CASSGQGSEAFF
TRBV19,.,TRBJ2-2,.,TGTGCCAGTACGGCGGGGTGGGTTGCCGGGGAGCTGTTTTTT,CASTAGWVAGELFF
TRBV20-1,.,TRBJ2-2,.,TGCAGTGCTAGCGGGGACGGGGAGCTGTTTTTT,CSASGDGELFF
TRBV6-5,.,TRBJ2-7,.,TGTGCCAGCATCCTTATCGGGGGGCCCTACGAGCAGTACTTC,CASILIGGPYEQYF
TRBV5-1,TRBD2,TRBJ2-3,.,TGCGCCAGCAGCTTGGGTGGTAGCGGGGGTAGCACAGATACGCAGTATTTT,CASSLGGSGGSTDTQYF
TRBV27,TRBD2,TRBJ2-5,.,TGTGCCAGCAGTCCATTCACTGGGGGGGGACGGGAGACCCAGTACTTC,CASSPFTGGGRETQYF
TRBV4-1,TRBD1,TRBJ2-7,once,TGCGCCAGCAGCCCCTCACAGGGGGCTAACTACGAGCAGTACTTC,CASSPSQGANYEQYF
TRBV6-4,.,TRBJ1-5,.,TGTGCCAGCAGTGACCCCCGGGAGCAAAATCAGCCCCAGCATTTT,CASSDPREQNQPQHF
TRBV18,.,TRBJ1-1,.,TGTGCCAGCTCACCGGACAGACTCATGAACACTGAAGCTTTCTTT,CASSPDRLMNTEAFF
TRBV11-2,.,TRBJ2-2,.,TGTGCCAGCAGCCCGACTAACACCGGGGAGCTGTTTTTT,CASSPTNTGELFF
TRBV10-2,TRBD2,TRBJ2-3,.,TGCGCCAGCCTGGGACTAGCGGGTACTACTGGCACAGATACGCAGTATTTT,CASLGLAGTTGTDTQYF
TRBV7-8,TRBD1,TRBJ2-7,.,TGTGCCAGCAGCCGACCAGGGGGTTTGGAAACTTACGAGCAGTACTTC,CASSRPGGLETYEQYF
TRBV6-1,TRBD1,TRBJ2-7,.,TGTGCCAGCAGAACCGGGACAGGGGAACCCTACGAGCAGTACTTC,CASRTGTGEPYEQYF
TRBV5-5,TRBD1,TRBJ2-7,.,TGTGCCAGCAGCCCGGGACAGGGGGGATACGAGCAGTACTTC,CASSPGQGGYEQYF
TRBV7-2,TRBD2,TRBJ2-3,.,TGTGCCAGCAGCTTACGGCGGGGGGGCCGCGGGACAGATACGCAGTATTTT,CASSLRRGGRGTDTQYF
TRBV6-1,.,TRBJ2-1,.,TGTGCCAGCAGTGATAGACAGGATAATGAGCAGTTCTTC,CASSDRQDNEQFF
TRBV28,.,TRBJ1-5,.,TGTGCCAGCAGACAGGGATTCGGACAGCCCCAGCATTTT,CASRQGFGQPQHF
TRBV7-8,.,TRBJ1-6,.,TGTGCCAGCAGCCCAACGCGGGGGTACAATTCACCCCTCCACTTT,CASSPTRGYNSPLHF